This TCR beta chain was sequenced during a study of blood T cells in healthy people across ages. Primers used in a second PCR of about 6 to 11 cycles were a sample-barcoded 5' primer and a J-beta primer mix. TCRdb itself ran the 5' RACE reads through MiXCR, one entry per CDR3 protein. The sample has fewer than 950,000 distinct CDR3 sequences; less than 70% are singletons. The ends lost 6 bases at V and 5 bases at J; junction bases unmatched: 7. This CDR3 is built from 15 residues. The clonotype originates from an elderly man in good health. Sequenced material: blood. V usage is TRBV12-3 or TRBV12-4 and J usage is TRBJ2-2; 9 nucleotides agree with TRBD1. CDR3 amino acids: CASRPDRGWTGELFF. The CDR3 DNA follows: TGTGCCAGCAGGCCAGACAGGGGGTGGACCGGGGAGCTGTTTTTT.